This is a list of T cell receptor beta chains from one sample in a study of blood T cell repertoires in COVID-19. Using immunoSEQ multiplex PCR, the repertoire was profiled, and TCRdb retains in-frame clones only, with some absent. The table shows 10,000 to 15,000 clones, with about 83% occurring only once. Sequenced sample: peripheral blood. The receptor source for this set is a man aged 35 to 55 with active or convalescent COVID-19. Both conserved end residues are part of each CDR3. Fields, in order: clone size, J gene, V gene, D gene, CDR3 protein, CDR3 DNA. The D gene is left open where the match is weak. Rows give clone size only sometimes, using once, few, many, or a class for an expanded clone.

>NA|TRBJ1-1|TRBV19|NA
CASKRVNTEAFF
TGTGCCAGTAAGAGGGTGAACACTGAAGCTTTCTTT
>NA|TRBJ2-7|TRBV21-1|NA
CASSRVGSTYEQYF
TGTGCCAGCAGCAGGGTCGGGTCTACCTACGAGCAGTACTTC
>NA|TRBJ1-1|TRBV7-9|TRBD1
CASSGTGGTEAFF
TGTGCCAGCAGCGGGACAGGGGGCACTGAAGCTTTCTTT
>NA|TRBJ2-7|TRBV19|TRBD2
CASSIAIAGDPFEQYF
TGTGCCAGTAGTATCGCCATAGCGGGAGACCCGTTTGAGCAGTACTTC
>medium-sized|TRBJ2-7|TRBV28|TRBD1
CASSWGQGAGEQYF
TGTGCCAGCAGTTGGGGACAGGGGGCGGGAGAGCAGTACTTC
>NA|TRBJ2-7|TRBV10-3|TRBD2
CAISGGTSSYEQYF
TGTGCCATCAGCGGGGGGACCAGCTCCTACGAGCAGTACTTC
>NA|TRBJ1-6|TRBV7-6|NA
CASSLVRFWDLNSPLHF
TGTGCCAGCAGCTTAGTAAGGTTTTGGGACTTGAATTCACCCCTCCACTTT
>NA|TRBJ2-7|TRBV12-3/TRBV12-4|NA
CASSPTSYEQYF
TGTGCCAGCAGTCCGACTTCCTACGAGCAGTACTTC
>NA|TRBJ1-5|TRBV7-2|TRBD1
CASSLRQGANQPQHF
TGTGCCAGCAGCTTAAGACAGGGGGCGAATCAGCCCCAGCATTTT
>once|TRBJ2-5|TRBV5-8|NA
CASSLDRVAETQYF
TGTGCCAGCAGCTTGGACAGGGTAGCAGAGACCCAGTACTTC
>NA|TRBJ2-7|TRBV6-2/TRBV6-3|TRBD1
CASSYENRGYSYEQYF
TGTGCCAGCAGTTACGAGAACAGGGGGTATTCCTACGAGCAGTACTTC
>few|TRBJ2-7|TRBV6-5|TRBD1
CASSYGQGSEQYF
TGTGCCAGCAGTTACGGACAGGGAAGCGAGCAGTACTTC
>NA|TRBJ1-1|TRBV24-1|NA
CATSDLLTGEAFF
TGTGCCACCAGTGATTTACTAACGGGTGAAGCTTTCTTT
>few|TRBJ1-6|TRBV11-3|TRBD1
CASSSQGAGNSPLHF
TGTGCCAGCAGCTCGCAGGGGGCCGGGAATTCACCCCTCCACTTT
>NA|TRBJ2-1|TRBV19|NA
CASSIEISSYNEQFF
TGTGCCAGTAGTATAGAAATTAGCTCCTACAATGAGCAGTTCTTC